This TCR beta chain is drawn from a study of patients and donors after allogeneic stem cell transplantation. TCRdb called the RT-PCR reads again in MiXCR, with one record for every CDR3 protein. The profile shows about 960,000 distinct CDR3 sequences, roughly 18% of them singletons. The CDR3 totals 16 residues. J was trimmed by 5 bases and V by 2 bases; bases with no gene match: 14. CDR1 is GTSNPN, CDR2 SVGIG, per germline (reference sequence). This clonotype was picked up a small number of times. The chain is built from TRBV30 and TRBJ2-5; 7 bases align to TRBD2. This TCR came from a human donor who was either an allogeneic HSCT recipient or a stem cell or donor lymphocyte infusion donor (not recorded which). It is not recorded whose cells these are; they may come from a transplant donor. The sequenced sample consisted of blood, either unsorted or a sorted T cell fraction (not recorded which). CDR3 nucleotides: TGTGCCTGGAGTAAACGTAATGTTGGGGGAGGGGAGACCCAGTACTTC. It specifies CAWSKRNVGGGETQYF. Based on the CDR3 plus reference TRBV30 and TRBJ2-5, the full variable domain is SQTIHQWPATLVQPVGSPLSLECTVEGTSNPNLYWYRQAAGRGLQLLFYSVGIGQISSEVPQNLSASRPQDRQFILSSKKLLLSDSGFYLCAWSKRNVGGGETQYFGPGTRLLVL.